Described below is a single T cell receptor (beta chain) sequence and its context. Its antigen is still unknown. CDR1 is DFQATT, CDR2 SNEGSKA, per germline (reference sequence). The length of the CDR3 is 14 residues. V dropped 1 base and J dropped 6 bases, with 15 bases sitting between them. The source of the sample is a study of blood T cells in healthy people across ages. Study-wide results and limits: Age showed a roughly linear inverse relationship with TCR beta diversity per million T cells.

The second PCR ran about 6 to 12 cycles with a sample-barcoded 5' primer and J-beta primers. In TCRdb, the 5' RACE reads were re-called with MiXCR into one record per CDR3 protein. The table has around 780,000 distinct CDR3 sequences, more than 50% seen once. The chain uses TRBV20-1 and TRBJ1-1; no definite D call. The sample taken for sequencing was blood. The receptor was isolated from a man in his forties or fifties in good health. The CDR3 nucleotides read TGCAGTGCTAGAGCGACCATCCGTGTCGCTGAAGCTTTCTTT. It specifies CSARATIRVAEAFF.